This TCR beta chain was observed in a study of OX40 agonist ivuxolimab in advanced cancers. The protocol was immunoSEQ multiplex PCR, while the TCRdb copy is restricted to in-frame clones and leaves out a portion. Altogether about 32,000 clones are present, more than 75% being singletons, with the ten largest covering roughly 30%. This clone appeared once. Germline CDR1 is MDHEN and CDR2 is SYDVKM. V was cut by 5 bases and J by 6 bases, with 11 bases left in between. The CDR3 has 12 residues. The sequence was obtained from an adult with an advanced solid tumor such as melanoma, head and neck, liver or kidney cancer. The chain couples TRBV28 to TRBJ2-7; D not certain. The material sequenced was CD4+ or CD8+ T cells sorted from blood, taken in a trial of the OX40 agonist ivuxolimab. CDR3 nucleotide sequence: TGTGCCAGCAGTCCCAGTCGCTCCGAGCAGTACTTC. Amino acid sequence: CASSPSRSEQYF.